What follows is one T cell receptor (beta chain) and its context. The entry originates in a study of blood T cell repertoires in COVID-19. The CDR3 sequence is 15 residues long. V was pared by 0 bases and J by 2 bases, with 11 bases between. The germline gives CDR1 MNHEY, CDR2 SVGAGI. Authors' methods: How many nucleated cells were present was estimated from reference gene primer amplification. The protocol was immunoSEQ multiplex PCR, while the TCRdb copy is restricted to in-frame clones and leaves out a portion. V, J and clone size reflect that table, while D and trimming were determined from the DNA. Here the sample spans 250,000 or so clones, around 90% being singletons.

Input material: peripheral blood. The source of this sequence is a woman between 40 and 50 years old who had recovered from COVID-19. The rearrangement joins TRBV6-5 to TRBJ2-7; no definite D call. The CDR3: CASSYSSDAPYEQYF. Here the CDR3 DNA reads TGTGCCAGCAGTTACTCGAGCGACGCCCCCTACGAGCAGTACTTC.